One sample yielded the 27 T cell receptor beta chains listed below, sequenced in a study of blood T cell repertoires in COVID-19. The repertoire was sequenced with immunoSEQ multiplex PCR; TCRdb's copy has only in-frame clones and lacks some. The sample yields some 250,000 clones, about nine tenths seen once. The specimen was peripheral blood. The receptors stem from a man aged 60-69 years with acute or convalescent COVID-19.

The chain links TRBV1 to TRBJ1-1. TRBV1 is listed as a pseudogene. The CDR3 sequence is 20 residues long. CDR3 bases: TGCACCAGCAGCCAGACCCCCCCCGGGACTCAGCCTTGGATGAACACTGAAGCTTTCTTT. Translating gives CTSSQTPPGTQPWMNTEAFF.

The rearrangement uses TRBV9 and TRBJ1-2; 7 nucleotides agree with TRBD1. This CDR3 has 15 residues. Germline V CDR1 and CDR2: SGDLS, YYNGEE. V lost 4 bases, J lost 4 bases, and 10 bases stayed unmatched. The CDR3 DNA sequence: TGTGCCAGCAGCCCTAGCCCGGACAGGCTCTATGGCTACACCTTC. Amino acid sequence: CASSPSPDRLYGYTF.

CDR3 nucleotide sequence: TGCAGCGTTGGACAGACGTTGGACACTGAAGCTTTCTTT. Translation: CSVGQTLDTEAFF. J is TRBJ1-1 and V is TRBV29-1; tentative D call: TRBD1 (5 bases). Germline CDR1 SQVTM, CDR2 ANQGSEA. The CDR3 loop spans 13 amino acids. Trimming cost V 4 bases and J 3 bases, with 12 bases left between them.

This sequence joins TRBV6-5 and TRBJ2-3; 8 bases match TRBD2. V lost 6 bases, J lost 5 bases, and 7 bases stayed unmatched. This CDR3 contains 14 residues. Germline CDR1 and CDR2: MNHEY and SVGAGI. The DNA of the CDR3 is TGTGCCAGCAGCTTGGGGCTAGCGGGAGATACGCAGTATTTT. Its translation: CASSLGLAGDTQYF.

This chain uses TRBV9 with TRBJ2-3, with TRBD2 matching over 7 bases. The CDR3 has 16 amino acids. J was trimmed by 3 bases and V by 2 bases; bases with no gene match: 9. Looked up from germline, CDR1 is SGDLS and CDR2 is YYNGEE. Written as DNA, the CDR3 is TGTGCCAGCAGCGTTACGGCGGGAGAGGTAACAGATACGCAGTATTTT. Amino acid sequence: CASSVTAGEVTDTQYF.

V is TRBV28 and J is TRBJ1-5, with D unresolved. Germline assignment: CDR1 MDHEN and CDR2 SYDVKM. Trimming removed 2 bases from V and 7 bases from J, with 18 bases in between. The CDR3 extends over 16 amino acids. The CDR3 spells CASSLRPIGEGQPQHF. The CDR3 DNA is TGTGCCAGCAGTTTAAGGCCAATCGGCGAGGGCCAGCCCCAGCATTTT.

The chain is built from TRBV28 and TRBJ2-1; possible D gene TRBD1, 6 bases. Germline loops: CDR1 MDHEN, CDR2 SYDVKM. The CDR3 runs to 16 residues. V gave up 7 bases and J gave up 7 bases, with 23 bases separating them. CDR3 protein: CASTTRGRGNRNEQFF. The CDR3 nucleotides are TGTGCCAGCACCACCCGGGGTAGGGGGAACCGGAATGAGCAGTTCTTC.

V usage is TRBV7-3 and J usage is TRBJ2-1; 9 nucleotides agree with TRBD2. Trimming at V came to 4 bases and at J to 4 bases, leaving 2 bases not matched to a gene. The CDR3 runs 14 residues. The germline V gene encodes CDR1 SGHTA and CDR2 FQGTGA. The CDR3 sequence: CASSSAGGYNEQFF. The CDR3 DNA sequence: TGTGCCAGCAGCTCTGCGGGAGGGTACAATGAGCAGTTCTTC.

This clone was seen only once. Written as DNA, the CDR3 is TGTGCCAGTAGTATTGTCCGTACTCGGGGGAGCGGGGAGCTGTTTTTT. Protein product: CASSIVRTRGSGELFF. This chain links TRBV19 with TRBJ2-2, with D perhaps matching TRBD2 (6 bases). The ends were cut back, 3 bases at V and 7 bases at J, with 18 bases in the middle. The CDR3 runs 16 residues. Germline CDR1 and CDR2: LNHDA and SQIVND (reference sequence).

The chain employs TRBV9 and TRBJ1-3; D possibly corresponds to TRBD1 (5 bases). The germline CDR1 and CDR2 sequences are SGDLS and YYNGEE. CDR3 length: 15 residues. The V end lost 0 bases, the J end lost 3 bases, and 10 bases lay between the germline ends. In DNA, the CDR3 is TGTGCCAGCAGCGTAGACAGGCGACGTGGAAACACCATATATTTT. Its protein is CASSVDRRRGNTIYF. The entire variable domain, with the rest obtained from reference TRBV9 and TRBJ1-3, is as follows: DSGVTQTPKHLITATGQRVTLRCSPRSGDLSVYWYQQSLDQGLQFLIQYYNGEERAKGNILERFSAQQFPDLHSELNLSSLELGDSALYFCASSVDRRRGNTIYFGEGSWLTVV.

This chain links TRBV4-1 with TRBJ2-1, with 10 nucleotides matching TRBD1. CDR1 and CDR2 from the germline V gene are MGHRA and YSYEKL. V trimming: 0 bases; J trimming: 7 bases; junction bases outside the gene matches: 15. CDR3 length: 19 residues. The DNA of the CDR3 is TGCGCCAGCAGCCAAGAATTGGGGTCGTGGGACAGGGGAGGGAATGAGCAGTTCTTC. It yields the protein CASSQELGSWDRGGNEQFF.

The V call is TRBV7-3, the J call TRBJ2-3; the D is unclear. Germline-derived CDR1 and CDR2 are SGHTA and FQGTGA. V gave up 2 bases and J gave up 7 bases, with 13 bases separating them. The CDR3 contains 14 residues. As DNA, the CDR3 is TGTGCCAGCAGCTTATCCGGCGGAACTAATACGCAGTATTTT. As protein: CASSLSGGTNTQYF.

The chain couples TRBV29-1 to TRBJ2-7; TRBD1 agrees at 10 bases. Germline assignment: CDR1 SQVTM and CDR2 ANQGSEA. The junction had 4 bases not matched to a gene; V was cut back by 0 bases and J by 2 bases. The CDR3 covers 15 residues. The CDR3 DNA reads TGCAGCGTTGAAGATGGACAGGGGGGCACCTACGAGCAGTACTTC. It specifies CSVEDGQGGTYEQYF.

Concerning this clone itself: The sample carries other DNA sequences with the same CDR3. This CDR3 is CASSVGDTNYGYTF. The CDR3 DNA is TGTGCCAGCAGCGTAGGCGACACCAACTATGGCTACACCTTC. The chain uses TRBV9 and TRBJ1-2; the D is unclear. Per germline, CDR1 SGDLS and CDR2 YYNGEE. The CDR3 extends over 14 amino acids. V dropped 0 bases and J dropped 2 bases, with 8 bases sitting between them.

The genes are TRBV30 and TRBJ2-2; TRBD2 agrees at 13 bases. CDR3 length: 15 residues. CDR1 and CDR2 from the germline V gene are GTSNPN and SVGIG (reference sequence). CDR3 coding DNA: TGTGCGGGTACTAGCGGGAGGGCCAGAACCGGGGAGCTGTTTTTT. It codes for CAGTSGRARTGELFF.

The CDR3 region has the DNA TGTGCCAGCAGTTCAGGACAGGGGCTGAACACCATATATTTT. Its translation: CASSSGQGLNTIYF. The rearrangement joins TRBV2 to TRBJ1-3; 9 bases agree with TRBD1. Germline-derived CDR1 and CDR2 are SNHLY and FYNNEI. The J segment lost 7 bases and the V segment lost 5 bases, leaving 6 bases of the junction unmatched. This CDR3 is 14 amino acids long.

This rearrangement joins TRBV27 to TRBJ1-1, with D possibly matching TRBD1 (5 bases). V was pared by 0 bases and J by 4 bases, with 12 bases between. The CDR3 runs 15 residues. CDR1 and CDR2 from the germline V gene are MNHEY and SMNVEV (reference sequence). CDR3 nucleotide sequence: TGTGCCAGCAGTTTATCCTTGGGGGGGTCCACTGAAGCTTTCTTT. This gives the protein CASSLSLGGSTEAFF.

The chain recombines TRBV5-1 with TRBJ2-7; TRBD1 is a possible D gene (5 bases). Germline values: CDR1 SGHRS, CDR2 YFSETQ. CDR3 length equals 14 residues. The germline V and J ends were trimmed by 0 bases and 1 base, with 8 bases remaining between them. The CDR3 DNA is TGCGCCAGCAGCTTGGACAGGAATTCCTACGAGCAGTACTTC. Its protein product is CASSLDRNSYEQYF.

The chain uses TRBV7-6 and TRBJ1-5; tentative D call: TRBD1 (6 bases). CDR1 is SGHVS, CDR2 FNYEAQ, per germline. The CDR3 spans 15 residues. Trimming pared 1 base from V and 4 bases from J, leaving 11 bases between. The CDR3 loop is CASSLVGAGNQPQHF. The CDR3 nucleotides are TGTGCCAGCAGCTTAGTGGGGGCAGGGAATCAGCCCCAGCATTTT.

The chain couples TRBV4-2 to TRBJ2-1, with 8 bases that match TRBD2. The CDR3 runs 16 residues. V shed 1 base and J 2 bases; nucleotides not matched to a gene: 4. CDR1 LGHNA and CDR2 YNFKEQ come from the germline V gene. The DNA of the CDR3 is TGTGCCAGCAGCCAAGGTGGGACTAGAACCTACAATGAGCAGTTCTTC. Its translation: CASSQGGTRTYNEQFF.

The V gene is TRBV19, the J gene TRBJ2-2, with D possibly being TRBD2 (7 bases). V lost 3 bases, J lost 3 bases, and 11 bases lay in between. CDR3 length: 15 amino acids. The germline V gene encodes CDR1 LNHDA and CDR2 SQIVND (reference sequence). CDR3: CASSIRGGDTGELFF. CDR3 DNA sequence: TGTGCCAGTAGTATCCGAGGGGGGGACACCGGGGAGCTGTTTTTT.

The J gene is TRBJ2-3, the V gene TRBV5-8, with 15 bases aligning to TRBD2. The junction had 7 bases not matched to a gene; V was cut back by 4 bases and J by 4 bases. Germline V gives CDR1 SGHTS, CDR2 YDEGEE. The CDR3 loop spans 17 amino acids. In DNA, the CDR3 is TGTGCCAGCAGCCCAGGACTAGCGGGAGGGCTCCCAGATACGCAGTATTTT. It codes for CASSPGLAGGLPDTQYF.

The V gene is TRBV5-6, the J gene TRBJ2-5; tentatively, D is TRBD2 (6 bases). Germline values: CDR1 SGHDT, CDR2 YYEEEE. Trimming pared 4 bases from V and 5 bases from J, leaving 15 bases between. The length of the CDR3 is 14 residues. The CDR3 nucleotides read TGTGCCAGCAGCCGCGGAGGGACGGCTGAGACCCAGTACTTC. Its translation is CASSRGGTAETQYF.

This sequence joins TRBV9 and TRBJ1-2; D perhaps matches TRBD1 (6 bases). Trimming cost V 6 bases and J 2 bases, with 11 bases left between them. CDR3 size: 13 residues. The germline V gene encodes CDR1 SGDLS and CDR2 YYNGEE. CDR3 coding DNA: TGTGCCAGCAATACAGGGTCCAACTATGGCTACACCTTC. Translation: CASNTGSNYGYTF. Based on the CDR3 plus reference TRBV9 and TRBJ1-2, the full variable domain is DSGVTQTPKHLITATGQRVTLRCSPRSGDLSVYWYQQSLDQGLQFLIQYYNGEERAKGNILERFSAQQFPDLHSELNLSSLELGDSALYFCASNTGSNYGYTFGSGTRLTVV.

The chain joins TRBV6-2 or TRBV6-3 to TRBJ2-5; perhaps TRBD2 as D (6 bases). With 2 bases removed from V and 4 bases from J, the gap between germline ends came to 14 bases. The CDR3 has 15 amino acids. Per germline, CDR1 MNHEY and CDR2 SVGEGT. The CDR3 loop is CASSYVPSVGETQYF. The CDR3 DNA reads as TGTGCCAGCAGTTACGTGCCTAGCGTCGGAGAGACCCAGTACTTC.

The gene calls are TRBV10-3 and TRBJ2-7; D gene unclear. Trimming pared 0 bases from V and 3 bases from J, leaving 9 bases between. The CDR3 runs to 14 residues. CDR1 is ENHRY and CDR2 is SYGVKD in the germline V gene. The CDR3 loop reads CAISESLENYEQYF. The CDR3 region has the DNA TGTGCCATCAGTGAGTCGCTGGAGAACTACGAGCAGTACTTC.

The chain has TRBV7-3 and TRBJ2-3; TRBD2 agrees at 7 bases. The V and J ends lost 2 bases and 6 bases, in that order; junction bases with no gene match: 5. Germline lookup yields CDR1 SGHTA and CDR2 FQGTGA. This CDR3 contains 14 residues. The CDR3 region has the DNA TGTGCCAGCAGCTTAGGACTAGTCTCCGATACGCAGTATTTT. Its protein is CASSLGLVSDTQYF.